This T cell receptor beta chain was identified in a study of cytomegalovirus exposure and HLA in healthy donors. Each donor's status was that of a healthy bone marrow donor. General study points: The authors listed 150 to 200 TCR beta chains as cytomegalovirus-associated. The number of N-insertions in an Asian-associated ancestry cluster was reportedly below the 666-donor mean in a later analysis. Productive status was seen about 87% or about 30% of the time for most TCR beta V segments in an earlier analysis.

Trimming at V came to 6 bases and at J to 4 bases, leaving 4 bases not matched to a gene. Germline values: CDR1 SQVTM, CDR2 ANQGSEA. The CDR3 runs 14 residues. This PCR relied on a set of 60 Vbeta primers and 13 Jbeta primers. The repertoire was sequenced with immunoSEQ multiplex PCR; TCRdb's copy has only in-frame clones and lacks some. The profile shows more than 150,000 clones, roughly 77% of them singletons. With respect to this clone: As yet, its antigen is unknown.

J is TRBJ2-1 and V is TRBV29-1; 12 bases line up with TRBD2. The specimen was PBMCs. This TCR derives from a woman aged 25 to 39 in good health and CMV-seropositive. Here the CDR3 reads CSVLAGGPYNEQFF. CDR3 DNA: TGCAGCGTCCTAGCGGGGGGGCCGTACAATGAGCAGTTCTTC.